This TCR beta chain is from a study of control samples from healthy donors and cancer patients. V gave up 0 bases and J gave up 4 bases, with 11 bases separating them. Germline V lookup: CDR1 SGHRS, CDR2 YFSETQ. The CDR3 contains 15 residues. Generated by immunoSEQ multiplex PCR, the TCRdb table keeps only in-frame clones and is missing some. This repertoire shows around 250,000 clones, around 80% found once; its top ten account for 13%. The origin of this receptor is a woman aged 55-70 years with lung cancer. The gene calls are TRBV5-1 and TRBJ2-1, with D possibly TRBD2 on 5 matching bases. Sequenced: PBMCs. CDR3 nucleotides: TGCGCCAGCAGCTTGGCTGCTAGCTCATACAATGAGCAGTTCTTC. This gives the protein CASSLAASSYNEQFF.